This TCR beta chain was identified in a study of shared clonotypes between healthy human individuals. Measured with immunoSEQ multiplex PCR; TCRdb has only the in-frame clones, and not every one. The profile shows approximately 530,000 clones, about 96% of them singletons. This TCR was recovered from a woman under 40 in good health. The specimen sequenced was naive CD4+ T cells sorted from blood. Regarding subset: CD45RA+ positively selected.

CDR3 nucleotides: TGTGCCAGCAGTGTATTGGCTAGCGGGAGGGCGTCCTACGAGCAGTACTTC. This encodes CASSVLASGRASYEQYF. V and J are TRBV27 and TRBJ2-7; 12 nucleotides match TRBD2. The CDR3 runs 17 residues. Germline lookup yields CDR1 MNHEY and CDR2 SMNVEV (reference sequence). V dropped 5 bases and J dropped 1; count of bases not matched to a gene: 9.